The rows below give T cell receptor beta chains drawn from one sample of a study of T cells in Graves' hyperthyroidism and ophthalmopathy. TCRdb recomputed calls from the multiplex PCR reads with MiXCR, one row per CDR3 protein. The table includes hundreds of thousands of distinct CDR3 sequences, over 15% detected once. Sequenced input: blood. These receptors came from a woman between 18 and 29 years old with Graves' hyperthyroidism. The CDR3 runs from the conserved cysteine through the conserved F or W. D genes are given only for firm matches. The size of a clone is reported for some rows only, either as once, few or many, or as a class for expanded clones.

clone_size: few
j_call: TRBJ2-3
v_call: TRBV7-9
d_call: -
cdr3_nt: TGTGCCAGCAGCTTAGGTATGGGAGATACGCAGTATTTT
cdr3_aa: CASSLGMGDTQYF

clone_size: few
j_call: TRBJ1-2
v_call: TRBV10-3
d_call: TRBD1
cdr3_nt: TGTGCCAGCGCACAGAAACAGGGGAGCTATGGCTACACCTTC
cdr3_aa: CASAQKQGSYGYTF

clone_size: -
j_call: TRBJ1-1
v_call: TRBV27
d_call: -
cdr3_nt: TGTGCCAGCAGTTTCTCCCCCGGGTCAGGAACTGAAGCTTTCTTT
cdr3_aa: CASSFSPGSGTEAFF

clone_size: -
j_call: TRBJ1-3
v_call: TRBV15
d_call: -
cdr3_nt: TGTGCCACCAGCAGAGACCCGGGGTATGGAAACACCATATATTTT
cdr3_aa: CATSRDPGYGNTIYF

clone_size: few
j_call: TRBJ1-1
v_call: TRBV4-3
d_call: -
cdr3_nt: TGCGCCAGCAGCCAAGCAGAACTGGGAGGGGGGAATAAGGTGAACACTGAAGCTTTCTTT
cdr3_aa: CASSQAELGGGNKVNTEAFF

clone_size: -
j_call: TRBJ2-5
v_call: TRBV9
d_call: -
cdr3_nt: TGTGCCAGCAGCTCCAGTCCGGGCCTTCAAGAGACCCAGTACTTC
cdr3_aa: CASSSSPGLQETQYF

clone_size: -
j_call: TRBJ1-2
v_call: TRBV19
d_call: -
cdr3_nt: TGTGCCAGTAGTATGCCAGGCAGCTATGGCTACACCTTC
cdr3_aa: CASSMPGSYGYTF

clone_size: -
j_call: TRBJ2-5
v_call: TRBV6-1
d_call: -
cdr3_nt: TGTGCCAGCAGGAGCGAACAGGGCTCCTTAGAGACCCAGTACTTC
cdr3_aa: CASRSEQGSLETQYF

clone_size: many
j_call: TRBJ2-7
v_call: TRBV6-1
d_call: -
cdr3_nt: TGTGCCAGCAGTGAAACAGGGGGGGAGTCCTACGAGCAGTACTTC
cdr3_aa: CASSETGGESYEQYF

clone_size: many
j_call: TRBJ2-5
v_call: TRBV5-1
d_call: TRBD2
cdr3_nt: TGCGCCAGCAGCCTAACGGGGGGAGAGACCCAGTACTTC
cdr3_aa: CASSLTGGETQYF

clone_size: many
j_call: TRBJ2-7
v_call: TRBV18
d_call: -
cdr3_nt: TGTGCCAGCTCACCTTCGGATTACGAGCAGTACTTC
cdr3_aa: CASSPSDYEQYF

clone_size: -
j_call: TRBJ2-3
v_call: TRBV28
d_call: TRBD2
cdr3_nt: TGTGCCAGCAGTTTGAGCCTAGCGGGAGGATCAGATACGCAGTATTTT
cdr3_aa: CASSLSLAGGSDTQYF

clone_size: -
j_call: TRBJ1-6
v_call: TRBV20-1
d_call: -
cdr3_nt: TGCAGTGCTACAAGCTCCTATAATTCACCCCTCCACTTT
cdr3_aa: CSATSSYNSPLHF

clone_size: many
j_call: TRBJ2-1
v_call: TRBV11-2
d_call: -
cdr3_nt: TGTGCCAGCAGCTTAGGTAGCGCAGCCGGCGATGAGCAGTTCTTC
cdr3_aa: CASSLGSAAGDEQFF

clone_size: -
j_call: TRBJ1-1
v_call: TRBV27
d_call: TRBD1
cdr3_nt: TGTGCCAGCAGTTTACCAGGACAGGGGATAACTGAAGCTTTCTTT
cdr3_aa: CASSLPGQGITEAFF

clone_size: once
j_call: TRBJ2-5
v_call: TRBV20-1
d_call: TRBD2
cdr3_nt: TGCAGTGCCAATAGCGGGAGCCAAGAGACCCAGTACTTC
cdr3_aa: CSANSGSQETQYF

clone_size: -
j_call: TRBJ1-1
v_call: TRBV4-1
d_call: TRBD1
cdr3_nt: TGCGCCAGCAGCCGAAATTTGGGACAGCTGAACACTGAAGCTTTCTTT
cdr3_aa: CASSRNLGQLNTEAFF

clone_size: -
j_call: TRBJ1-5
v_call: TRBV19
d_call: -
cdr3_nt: TGTGCCAGTAGTATAGGAGGGATTGGGCAGCCCCAGCATTTT
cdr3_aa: CASSIGGIGQPQHF

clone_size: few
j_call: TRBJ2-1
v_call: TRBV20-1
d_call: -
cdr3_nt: TGCAGTGCTAGAGATCTGCGGGAAAGACCGGGTGAGCAGTTCTTC
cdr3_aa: CSARDLRERPGEQFF

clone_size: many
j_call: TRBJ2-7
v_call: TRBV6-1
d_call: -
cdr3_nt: TGTGCCAGCAGCCCCTGGGTAGGCTCCTACGAGCAGTACTTC
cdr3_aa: CASSPWVGSYEQYF

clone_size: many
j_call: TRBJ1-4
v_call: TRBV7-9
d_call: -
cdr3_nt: TGTGCCAGCAGCTTAGCGGGTGGTGAAAAACTGTTTTTT
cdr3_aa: CASSLAGGEKLFF

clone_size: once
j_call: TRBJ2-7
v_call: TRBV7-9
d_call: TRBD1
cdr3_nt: TGTGCCAGCAGCCCGGGGACAGATGGCGAGCAGTACTTC
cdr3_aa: CASSPGTDGEQYF

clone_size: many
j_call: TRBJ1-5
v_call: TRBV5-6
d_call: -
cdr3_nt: TGTGCCAGCAGCAGGTGGGCAATCCGACGGGATCAGCCCCAGCATTTT
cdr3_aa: CASSRWAIRRDQPQHF

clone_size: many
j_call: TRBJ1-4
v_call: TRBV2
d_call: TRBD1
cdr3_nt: TGTGCCAGCAGTGTTACTATAAGGACAGGGAGAATTGAAAAACTGTTTTTT
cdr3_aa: CASSVTIRTGRIEKLFF

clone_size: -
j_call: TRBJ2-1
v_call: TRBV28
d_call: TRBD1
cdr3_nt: TGTGCCAGCAGTCGACAGGGGACCAACTATTACAATGAGCAGTTCTTC
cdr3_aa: CASSRQGTNYYNEQFF

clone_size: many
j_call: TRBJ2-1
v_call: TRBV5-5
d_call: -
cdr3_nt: TGTGCCAGCAGCCAGGGGTGGTACCGCGATGAGCAGTTCTTC
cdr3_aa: CASSQGWYRDEQFF

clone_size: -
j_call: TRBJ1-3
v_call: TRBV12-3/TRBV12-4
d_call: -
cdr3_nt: TGTGCCAGCAGTTTGAGGATCGAGGGGGGAAACACCATATATTTT
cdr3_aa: CASSLRIEGGNTIYF

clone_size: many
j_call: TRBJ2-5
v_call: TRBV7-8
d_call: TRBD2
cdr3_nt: TGTGCCAGCAGCTTGACTAGCGGGGGCGACAGTGGGGAGACCCAGTACTTC
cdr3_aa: CASSLTSGGDSGETQYF

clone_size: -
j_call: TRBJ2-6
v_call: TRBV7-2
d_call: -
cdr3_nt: TGTGCCAGCAGCCTACCCTTCGGCTCTGGGGCCAACGTCCTGACTTTC
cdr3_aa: CASSLPFGSGANVLTF

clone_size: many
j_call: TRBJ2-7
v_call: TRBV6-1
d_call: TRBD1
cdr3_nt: TGTGCCAGCAGTTATGAGGACAGGGGCTACGAGCAGTACTTC
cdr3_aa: CASSYEDRGYEQYF

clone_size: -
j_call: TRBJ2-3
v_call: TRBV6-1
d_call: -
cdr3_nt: TGTGCCAGCAGCCCGGTGGAGGTGAAAGATACGCAGTATTTT
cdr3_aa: CASSPVEVKDTQYF

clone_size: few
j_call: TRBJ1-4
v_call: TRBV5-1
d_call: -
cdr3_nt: TGCGCCAGCAGCTTGGGTCTCGATCATAATGAAAAACTGTTTTTT
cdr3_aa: CASSLGLDHNEKLFF

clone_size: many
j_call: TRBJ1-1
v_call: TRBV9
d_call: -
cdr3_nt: TGTGCCAGCAGCACCCGGGTGAACACTGAAGCTTTCTTT
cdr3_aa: CASSTRVNTEAFF

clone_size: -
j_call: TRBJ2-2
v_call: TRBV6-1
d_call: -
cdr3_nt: TGTGCCAGCAGTGAAGGCTACCCCGGGGAGCTGTTTTTT
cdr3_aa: CASSEGYPGELFF

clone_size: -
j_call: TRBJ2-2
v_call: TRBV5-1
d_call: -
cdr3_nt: TGCGCCAGCAGCTTACGTAGTCCTGGGCCCGGGGAGCTGTTTTTT
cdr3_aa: CASSLRSPGPGELFF

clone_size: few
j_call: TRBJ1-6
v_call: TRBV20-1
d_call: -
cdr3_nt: TGCAGTGCTAGGGGCGGGGAGTGGACTTCACCCCTCCACTTT
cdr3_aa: CSARGGEWTSPLHF

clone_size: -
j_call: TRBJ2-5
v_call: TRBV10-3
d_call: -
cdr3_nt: TGTGCCATCAGTGCTCAGATTGAGACCCAGTACTTC
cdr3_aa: CAISAQIETQYF

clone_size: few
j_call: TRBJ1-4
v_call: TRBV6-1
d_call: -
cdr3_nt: TGTGCCAGCAGTAAGTCGTTCGGAGCAACTAATGAAAAACTGTTTTTT
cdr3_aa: CASSKSFGATNEKLFF

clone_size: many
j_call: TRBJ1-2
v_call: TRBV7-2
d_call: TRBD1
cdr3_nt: TGTGCCAGCAGCCCCACGACAGGGCTGGTTAACTATGGCTACACCTTC
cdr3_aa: CASSPTTGLVNYGYTF

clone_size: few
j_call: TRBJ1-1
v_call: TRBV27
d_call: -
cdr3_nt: TGTGCCAGCAGAGCTCTCCTAACAGGGAAGAACACTGAAGCTTTCTTT
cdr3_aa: CASRALLTGKNTEAFF

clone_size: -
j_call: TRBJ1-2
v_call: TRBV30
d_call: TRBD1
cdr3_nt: TGTGCCTGGAGCCGGGACAGCTATAGTTATGGCTACACCTTC
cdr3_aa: CAWSRDSYSYGYTF

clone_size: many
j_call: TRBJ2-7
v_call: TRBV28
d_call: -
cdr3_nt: TGTGCCAGCAGTTTACTCAGGGACGAGCAGTACTTC
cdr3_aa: CASSLLRDEQYF

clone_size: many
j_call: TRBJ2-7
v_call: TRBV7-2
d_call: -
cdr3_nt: TGTGCCAGCAGCTCCTATCAGGGGACCTACGAGCAGTACTTC
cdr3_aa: CASSSYQGTYEQYF

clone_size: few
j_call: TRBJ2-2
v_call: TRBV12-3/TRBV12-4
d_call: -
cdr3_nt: TGTGCCAGCAGTCCCACAGGGCCCGGCGGGGAGCTGTTTTTT
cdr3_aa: CASSPTGPGGELFF

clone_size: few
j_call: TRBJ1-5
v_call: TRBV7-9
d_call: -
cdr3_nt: TGTGCCAGCAGCCGGGGGTCAGGGGATCAGCCCCAGCATTTT
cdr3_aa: CASSRGSGDQPQHF

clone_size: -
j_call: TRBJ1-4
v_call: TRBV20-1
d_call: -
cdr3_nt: TGCAGTGCCCCAGCAGGGTGGGCTAATGAAAAACTGTTTTTT
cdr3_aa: CSAPAGWANEKLFF

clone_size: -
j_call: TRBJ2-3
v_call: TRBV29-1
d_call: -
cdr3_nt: TGCAGCGTTGACGGGACTAGCACAGATACGCAGTATTTT
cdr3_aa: CSVDGTSTDTQYF

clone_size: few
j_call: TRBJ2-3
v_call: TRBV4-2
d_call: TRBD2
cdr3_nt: TGTGCCAGCAGCCGTCGGACTAGCGGAGACCAAGGTGGTCATACGCAGTATTTT
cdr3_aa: CASSRRTSGDQGGHTQYF

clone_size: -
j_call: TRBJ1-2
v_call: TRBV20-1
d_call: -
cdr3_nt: TGCAGTGCTGTGGGAGACTATGGCTACACCTTC
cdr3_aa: CSAVGDYGYTF

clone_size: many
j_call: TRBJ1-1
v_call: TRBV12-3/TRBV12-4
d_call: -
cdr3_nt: TGTGCCAGCAGTTTAGCTCAGGGGAGGGGCGCTGAAGCTTTCTTT
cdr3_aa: CASSLAQGRGAEAFF

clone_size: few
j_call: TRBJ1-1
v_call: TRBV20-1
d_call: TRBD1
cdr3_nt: TGCAGTGCGCAGGGGGCCGGTGGCACTGAAGCTTTCTTT
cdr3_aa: CSAQGAGGTEAFF

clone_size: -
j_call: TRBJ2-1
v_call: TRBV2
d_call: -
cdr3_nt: TGTGCCAGCAAAAGGGGTTCCTACAATGAGCAGTTCTTC
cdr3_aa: CASKRGSYNEQFF

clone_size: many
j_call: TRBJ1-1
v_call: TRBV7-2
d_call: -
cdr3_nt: TGTGCCAGCAGCCGAGCATCAGGGGTTGAAGCTTTCTTT
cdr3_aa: CASSRASGVEAFF

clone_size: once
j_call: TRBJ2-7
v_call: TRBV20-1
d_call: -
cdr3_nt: TGCAGTGCTCCGAACTTCAGGACAGTAAAACACTACGAGCAGTACTTC
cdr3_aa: CSAPNFRTVKHYEQYF